This TCR beta chain was identified in a study of PD-1 and CTLA-4 blockade in melanoma. Assay used: immunoSEQ multiplex PCR; TCRdb lists only in-frame clones, some missing. This table holds 30,000 or so clones, around 90% found once. This CDR3 spans 13 amino acids. With 0 bases removed from V and 3 bases from J, the gap between germline ends came to 7 bases. The germline V gene encodes CDR1 SGDLS and CDR2 YYNGEE. The sample was CD8+ T cells from peripheral blood, taken from a patient given anti-PD-1 treatment. The genes are TRBV9 and TRBJ2-7; D is undetermined. The TCR comes from a human donor with melanoma. As DNA, the CDR3 is TGTGCCAGCAGCGTAGGGCTCAACTACGAGCAGTACTTC. It is translated as CASSVGLNYEQYF. The complete variable domain, with remaining parts taken from reference TRBV9 and TRBJ2-7, reads DSGVTQTPKHLITATGQRVTLRCSPRSGDLSVYWYQQSLDQGLQFLIQYYNGEERAKGNILERFSAQQFPDLHSELNLSSLELGDSALYFCASSVGLNYEQYFGPGTRLTVT.